A selection of T cell receptor beta chains follows, all from one sample in a study of CD8+ T cells in alopecia areata. Sequenced by immunoSEQ multiplex PCR; TCRdb stores in-frame clones only, minus some. Of some 210,000 clones in the sample, 57% were seen once. Sample: CD4+ T cells sorted from blood, taken at week 0. The receptor set was obtained from a human donor with alopecia areata. CDR3s include the opening cysteine and the closing phenylalanine or tryptophan. The order of the fields is D gene, clone size, J gene, V gene, CDR3 protein, CDR3 DNA. The D gene is left open where the match is weak. Where a row states a size, it is once, few, many or the class of an expanded clone; other rows omit it.

>-|-|TRBJ2-1|TRBV18
CASSTQGLRNEQFF
TGTGCCAGCTCCACCCAGGGACTGAGGAATGAGCAGTTCTTC
>-|once|TRBJ2-7|TRBV7-8
CASSSTYEQYF
TGTGCCAGCAGCTCGACCTACGAGCAGTACTTC
>-|-|TRBJ1-1|TRBV30
CAWRRTAFLAFF
TGTGCCTGGAGGAGGACAGCTTTCTTAGCTTTCTTT
>TRBD1|-|TRBJ2-7|TRBV6-5
CASNRGSGHEQYF
TGTGCCAGTAACAGGGGATCGGGCCACGAGCAGTACTTC
>-|-|TRBJ2-3|TRBV6-5
CATRDITDTQYF
TGTGCCACCAGGGATATCACAGATACGCAGTATTTT
>TRBD2|few|TRBJ2-1|TRBV10-2
CASSGLALNEQFF
TGCGCCAGCAGTGGACTAGCCCTTAATGAGCAGTTCTTC
>-|few|TRBJ1-6|TRBV10-3
CAISGTNSPLHF
TGTGCCATCAGTGGGACCAATTCACCCCTCCACTTT
>TRBD1|once|TRBJ1-4|TRBV30
CAWTSGDRAYEKLFF
TGTGCCTGGACCTCCGGGGACAGGGCTTATGAAAAACTGTTTTTT
>TRBD2|few|TRBJ2-1|TRBV15
CATSSPLLVAGASEQFF
TGTGCCACCAGCAGCCCCCTGTTGGTAGCGGGGGCTTCTGAGCAGTTCTTC
>-|-|TRBJ1-1|TRBV29-1
CSVGPGTVTEAFF
TGCAGCGTCGGTCCCGGGACCGTCACTGAAGCTTTCTTT
>-|-|TRBJ2-7|TRBV9
CASSVLGSSYEQYF
TGTGCCAGCAGCGTTTTGGGCAGCTCCTACGAGCAGTACTTC
>-|few|TRBJ1-2|TRBV29-1
CSVEQYGYTF
TGCAGCGTTGAACAGTATGGCTACACCTTC
>-|-|TRBJ2-7|TRBV19
CASSSQGRSDSSYEQYF
TGTGCCAGTAGTTCTCAGGGGAGGTCGGACAGCTCCTACGAGCAGTACTTC
>-|once|TRBJ1-2|TRBV30
CAWLRQSSRVGYTF
TGTGCCTGGCTAAGACAGTCTTCTCGGGTTGGCTACACCTTC
>TRBD1|-|TRBJ1-5|TRBV19
CASSLDRGGNQPQHF
TGTGCCAGTAGTCTCGACAGGGGGGGCAATCAGCCCCAGCATTTT
>TRBD1|-|TRBJ1-1|TRBV27
CASSSQGARITEAFF
TGTGCCAGCAGTTCCCAGGGGGCGCGTATCACTGAAGCTTTCTTT
>TRBD1|-|TRBJ2-2|TRBV5-6
CASSLGQGGGELFF
TGTGCCAGCAGCTTGGGACAGGGGGGCGGGGAGCTGTTTTTT
>-|-|TRBJ2-5|TRBV9
CASSVAVGASETQYF
TGTGCCAGCAGCGTAGCCGTAGGGGCCTCGGAGACCCAGTACTTC
>-|few|TRBJ1-1|TRBV30
CAWRIGPRNTEAFF
TGTGCCTGGAGAATTGGACCCAGGAACACTGAAGCTTTCTTT
>TRBD1|-|TRBJ1-5|TRBV29-1
CSVADRGNQPQHF
TGCAGCGTGGCAGACAGGGGCAATCAGCCCCAGCATTTT
>TRBD1|-|TRBJ1-1|TRBV13
CASSPWTGPAAFF
TGTGCCAGCAGCCCGTGGACAGGCCCCGCCGCTTTCTTT
>-|few|TRBJ2-1|TRBV14
CASAGSYNEQFF
TGTGCCAGCGCCGGCTCCTACAATGAGCAGTTCTTC
>-|-|TRBJ2-2|TRBV30
CAWSVAGELFF
TGTGCCTGGAGTGTAGCTGGGGAGCTGTTTTTT
>-|-|TRBJ2-3|TRBV30
CAWSSPTDTQYF
TGTGCCTGGAGTTCTCCCACAGATACGCAGTATTTT
>-|-|TRBJ1-2|TRBV29-1
CSVVNTRQGYTF
TGCAGCGTTGTGAACACTCGTCAGGGCTACACCTTC